This T cell receptor beta chain was obtained from a study of molecular identifiers for immune sequencing clone quantification. The CDR3 totals 14 residues. Trimming removed 2 bases from V and 8 bases from J; junction bases left unmatched: 9. Germline lookup yields CDR1 GTSNPN and CDR2 SVGIG (reference sequence). Naive CD8 T cells were sorted, and the gate applied was CD8+CD4-CCR7+CD45RA+. TCRdb re-called the PCR reads through MiXCR, storing one row per CDR3 protein. Of 350,000 or so distinct CDR3 sequences in the sample, about a fifth were seen once. Overall study results and limits: With a barcode shared among identical TCR molecules, highly expanded clone sizes could be underestimated.

This clonotype was observed at least ten times. What it recognizes is unknown. This TCR came from a human donor in good health. Some libraries in this study had Jurkat cell RNA spiked in. The chain uses TRBV30 and TRBJ2-1; TRBD1 agrees at 7 bases. What was sequenced was naive CD8+ T cells from blood, with Jurkat cell RNA spiked in. Stated subset: FACS-sorted CD8+CD4-CCR7+CD45RA+ naive T cells. The CDR3 DNA sequence: TGTGCCTGGAGTCCACCCCGGACAGGCGATGAGCAGTTCTTC. Amino acid sequence: CAWSPPRTGDEQFF.